This T cell receptor (beta chain) was captured by sequencing in a study of cytomegalovirus exposure and HLA in healthy donors. Study-wide results and limits: In vitro experiments confirmed that a few CMV-associated chains were specific for CMV antigens.

Germline values: CDR1 MDHEN, CDR2 SYDVKM. This CDR3 spans 13 amino acids. V lost 6 bases and J 2 bases, leaving 11 bases between the germline ends. The PCR employed 60 Vbeta primers together with 13 Jbeta primers. Clones were sequenced by immunoSEQ multiplex PCR, and TCRdb holds only the in-frame ones, with some missing. The data show about 98,000 clones, around 75% seen once. This clone came up once. The antigen remains unidentified. The sequence was collected from a man aged 18 to 30 in good health and CMV-seropositive. The sample consisted of PBMCs. The chain joins TRBV28 to TRBJ2-7; TRBD2 might be the D (6 bases). The CDR3 sequence is CASSSGVTYEQYF. The CDR3 nucleotides read TGTGCCAGCAGCTCGGGGGTCACCTACGAGCAGTACTTC.